One and the same sample provided the 25 T cell receptor beta chains below, sequenced in a study of blood T cell repertoires in COVID-19. Using immunoSEQ multiplex PCR, the repertoire was profiled, and TCRdb retains in-frame clones only, with some absent. The table records hundreds of thousands of clones, roughly 84% of them present only once. Input material: peripheral blood. These receptors originate from a woman in her forties or fifties with acute or convalescent COVID-19.

The V call is TRBV3-1 (or the pseudogene TRBV3-2), the J call TRBJ2-2; no clear D gene. There are 12 residues in the CDR3. The germline V gene has CDR1 LGHDT and CDR2 YNNKEL (reference sequence). Deletions cut 1 base from V and 8 bases from J, with 5 bases between. The DNA of the CDR3 is TGTGCCAGCAGCCAAGGAGTTGGGGAGCTGTTTTTT. This sequence encodes CASSQGVGELFF.

The chain has TRBV7-2 and TRBJ1-1; 8 bases are a match to TRBD1. Germline-derived CDR1 and CDR2 are SGHTA and FQGNSA. The CDR3 is made up of 15 amino acids. With V trimmed by 5 bases and J by 3 bases, 8 bases remained unmatched. CDR3 residues: CASSGRQGSHTEAFF. DNA for the CDR3: TGTGCCAGCAGCGGTCGACAGGGGTCGCACACTGAAGCTTTCTTT. The full variable domain, its missing parts supplied by reference TRBV7-2 and TRBJ1-1, is GAGVSQSPSNKVTEKGKDVELRCDPISGHTALYWYRQSLGQGLEFLIYFQGNSAPDKSGLPSDRFSAERTGGSVSTLTIQRTQQEDSAVYLCASSGRQGSHTEAFFGQGTRLTVV.

This sequence joins TRBV3-1 (or the pseudogene TRBV3-2) and TRBJ2-1; a weak D match, TRBD2 (6 bases). CDR1 LGHDT and CDR2 YNNKEL come from the germline V gene (reference sequence). The CDR3 has 17 residues. V was pared by 4 bases and J by 7 bases, with 23 bases between. CDR3 amino acids: CASSPRVGLLVGNEQFF. The CDR3 nucleotides read TGTGCCAGCAGCCCCCGGGTGGGACTTCTAGTCGGTAATGAGCAGTTCTTC.

The rearrangement links TRBV19 to TRBJ1-1; unclear D gene. The germline V gene has CDR1 LNHDA and CDR2 SQIVND (reference sequence). The CDR3 totals 14 residues. V shed 3 bases and J shed 4 bases, with 12 bases lying between them. The CDR3 nucleotides are TGTGCCAGTAGTATTAGGGAGAGGACCACTGAAGCTTTCTTT. It translates to CASSIRERTTEAFF.

To note about this clone: This may come from a read error, since a much larger clone is one base off. The V call is TRBV12-3 or TRBV12-4, the J call TRBJ1-2; 7 nucleotides line up with TRBD1. Trimming removed 6 bases from V and 2 bases from J; junction bases left unmatched: 3. This CDR3 is 13 amino acids long. CDR3 in DNA: TGTGCCAGCAGCCCGGACAGGAACTATGGCTACACCTTC. This sequence encodes CASSPDRNYGYTF.

The chain couples TRBV7-2 to TRBJ1-1, with TRBD1 as a possible D gene (6 bases). The germline V and J ends were trimmed by 5 bases and 1 base, with 8 bases remaining between them. Germline CDR1 reads SGHTA; CDR2 reads FQGNSA. The CDR3 consists of 13 residues. The CDR3 coding sequence is TGTGCCAGCAGCGGACAGAGGAACACTGAAGCTTTCTTT. Protein: CASSGQRNTEAFF.

This clone was seen more than once but under ten times. V gene TRBV13 combines with J gene TRBJ2-3; 9 nucleotides agree with TRBD1. CDR3 length equals 15 residues. V lost 1 base and J lost 8; bases outside the gene matches: 7. Germline CDR1 PRHDT, CDR2 FYEKMQ (reference sequence). The CDR3 region is CASSLEGQGLATQYF. In DNA, the CDR3 is TGTGCCAGCAGCTTAGAGGGACAGGGTCTTGCTACGCAGTATTTT.

The genes are TRBV7-9 and TRBJ2-3; no firm D call. The CDR3 totals 16 residues. Germline loops: CDR1 SEHNR, CDR2 FQNEAQ (reference sequence). The V end lost 1 base, the J end lost 0 bases, and 11 bases lay between the germline ends. CDR3 sequence reads: CASSLGFQSSTDTQYF. CDR3 coding DNA: TGTGCCAGCAGCTTAGGGTTCCAGTCTAGCACAGATACGCAGTATTTT.

The CDR3, as DNA: TGTGCCAGCCGTCGGCGGGAGGGCGTGGCGAACACCGGGGAGCTGTTTTTT. This encodes CASRRREGVANTGELFF. V and J are TRBV27 and TRBJ2-2, with 9 bases lining up with TRBD2. V dropped 8 bases and J dropped 0; count of bases not matched to a gene: 10. Germline V gene data show CDR1 as MNHEY and CDR2 as SMNVEV (reference sequence). The CDR3 spans 17 residues.

V and J are TRBV7-2 and TRBJ2-7; tentative D call: TRBD2 (6 bases). V shed 6 bases and J shed 2 bases, with 11 bases lying between them. There are 13 residues in the CDR3. Per germline, CDR1 SGHTA and CDR2 FQGNSA. In nucleotides, the CDR3 is TGTGCCAGCAGACCAACGGGGGCCTACGAGCAGTACTTC. It encodes CASRPTGAYEQYF.

The CDR3 DNA reads TGTGCCAGCAGTTCCATGGGGCCGGGGGGATATGAAAAACTGTTTTTT. Translating gives CASSSMGPGGYEKLFF. The chain links TRBV27 to TRBJ1-4, with D tentatively TRBD1 (5 bases). The CDR3 contains 16 residues. Germline values: CDR1 MNHEY, CDR2 SMNVEV (reference sequence). With 4 bases removed from V and 6 bases from J, the gap between germline ends came to 18 bases.

This chain uses TRBV21-1 with TRBJ1-3. TRBV21-1 is tagged as a pseudogene. The CDR3 sequence is 13 residues long. The CDR3 DNA sequence: TGTGCCAGCAGCAAATTAGCCGGAAACACCATATATTTT. Translation gives CASSKLAGNTIYF.

The chain employs TRBV5-4 and TRBJ2-7, with a tentative D call TRBD2 (5 bases). Germline CDR1 reads SGHNT; CDR2 reads YYREEE (reference sequence). V was pared by 0 bases and J by 2 bases, with 12 bases between. The CDR3 totals 15 residues. CDR3 nucleotides: TGTGCCAGCAGCTTGGGGGGAGTAAGGACCTACGAGCAGTACTTC. It specifies CASSLGGVRTYEQYF.

The chain has TRBV18 and TRBJ1-2, with D perhaps TRBD1 (6 bases). V was shortened by 3 bases and J by 6 bases, with 17 bases between the two germline ends. The germline CDR1 and CDR2 sequences are KGHSH and LQKENI. This CDR3 is built from 15 residues. CDR3 nucleotides: TGTGCCAGCTCACCTACAATAAACAGGGTTGATGGCTACACCTTC. This sequence encodes CASSPTINRVDGYTF.

The chain recombines TRBV19 with TRBJ2-2; TRBD2 is a possible D gene (5 bases). Trimming pared 3 bases from V and 5 bases from J, leaving 16 bases between. There are 16 residues in the CDR3. The germline V gene encodes CDR1 LNHDA and CDR2 SQIVND (reference sequence). The CDR3 DNA reads as TGTGCCAGTAGTATGTTAAGAGGAGCGGAGACCGGGGAGCTGTTTTTT. Its protein is CASSMLRGAETGELFF.

This clone was counted a few times. The rearrangement uses TRBV7-6 and TRBJ2-2; D is possibly TRBD2 (6 bases). V lost 4 bases to trimming and J lost 4 bases, with 16 bases between them. The CDR3 spans 16 residues. Germline lookup yields CDR1 SGHVS and CDR2 FNYEAQ. CDR3 coding DNA: TGTGCCAGCAGCTACTACCGGGACTCGGGCACCGGGGAGCTGTTTTTT. Translation: CASSYYRDSGTGELFF.

The chain carries TRBV4-1 and TRBJ2-5, with 10 nucleotides matching TRBD2. CDR1 is MGHRA and CDR2 is YSYEKL in the germline V gene. The CDR3 runs 19 residues. V shed 1 base, J shed 3 bases, and the junction held 14 bases outside the gene matches. The CDR3 is CASSQVITSGTEVEETQYF. The CDR3 region has the DNA TGCGCCAGCAGCCAAGTAATAACTAGCGGGACCGAGGTAGAAGAGACCCAGTACTTC.

The chain couples TRBV10-3 to TRBJ2-1; tentatively, D is TRBD2 (5 bases). The CDR3 sequence is 11 residues long. Germline-derived CDR1 and CDR2 are ENHRY and SYGVKD. V lost 11 bases and J 5 bases, leaving 10 bases between the germline ends. The CDR3 is CAVGLNNEQFF. CDR3 in DNA: TGTGCCGTAGGACTTAACAATGAGCAGTTCTTC.

The genes are TRBV5-1 and TRBJ2-5; TRBD2 matches 9 bases. Losses at the gene ends were 9 bases for V and 2 bases for J; bases not matched to a gene: 14. The CDR3 totals 16 residues. Germline assignment: CDR1 SGHRS and CDR2 YFSETQ. CDR3 in amino acids: CAIPISGRAHQETQYF. In DNA form, the CDR3 reads TGCGCCATCCCGATTAGCGGGAGAGCCCATCAAGAGACCCAGTACTTC.

The chain uses TRBV27 and TRBJ2-7; D may be TRBD1 (5 bases). Germline CDR1 MNHEY, CDR2 SMNVEV (reference sequence). This CDR3 has 12 amino acids. The V end lost 6 bases, the J end lost 6 bases, and 12 bases lay between the germline ends. The CDR3 nucleotides are TGTGCCAGCAGACGACAGACAACCGAGCAGTACTTC. Translating gives CASRRQTTEQYF.

A note on this clone: In the same sample, other DNA sequences code for this CDR3. This chain joins TRBV28 and TRBJ1-2; unclear D gene. The CDR3 length is 13 residues. The germline CDR1 and CDR2 sequences are MDHEN and SYDVKM. Trimming left V 4 bases short and J 2 bases short, with 8 bases between. This CDR3 reads CASSSPGNYGYTF. In nucleotides, the CDR3 is TGTGCCAGCAGTTCCCCGGGAAACTATGGCTACACCTTC.

The table lists this clone with a few counts. J is TRBJ1-1 and V is TRBV19; possibly TRBD1 for D (6 bases). CDR1 is LNHDA, CDR2 SQIVND, per germline (reference sequence). This CDR3 is 15 amino acids long. V was cut by 3 bases and J by 5 bases, with 16 bases left in between. As DNA, the CDR3 is TGTGCCAGTAGTATCCCAGGGGCGCCGGATACTGAAGCTTTCTTT. Amino acids: CASSIPGAPDTEAFF.

The chain is built from TRBV6-2 or TRBV6-3 and TRBJ2-3; D is uncertain. The CDR3 contains 11 residues. Germline V gene lookup returns CDR1 MNHEY and CDR2 SVGEGT. Trimming removed 6 bases at V and 9 bases at J, with 10 bases between. This CDR3 is CASSPQITQYF. CDR3 coding DNA: TGTGCCAGCAGCCCTCAGATAACGCAGTATTTT.

The chain joins TRBV4-2 to TRBJ2-3; 12 bases are a match to TRBD2. Trimming took 1 base from V and 4 from J; bases not matched to a gene: 0. Germline V gives CDR1 LGHNA, CDR2 YNFKEQ. CDR3 length equals 15 residues. As DNA, the CDR3 is TGTGCCAGCAGCCAAGGACTAGCGGGAGCAGATACGCAGTATTTT. Its protein is CASSQGLAGADTQYF.

V gene TRBV10-1 combines with J gene TRBJ2-7, with TRBD2 matching over 11 bases. The germline gives CDR1 WNHNN, CDR2 SYGVQD (reference sequence). The CDR3 totals 14 residues. Unmatched junction bases numbered 6, after V lost 4 bases and J lost 7 bases. CDR3: CASSASSGRSEQYF. The CDR3 DNA reads TGCGCCAGCAGTGCGTCTAGCGGGAGGAGTGAGCAGTACTTC.